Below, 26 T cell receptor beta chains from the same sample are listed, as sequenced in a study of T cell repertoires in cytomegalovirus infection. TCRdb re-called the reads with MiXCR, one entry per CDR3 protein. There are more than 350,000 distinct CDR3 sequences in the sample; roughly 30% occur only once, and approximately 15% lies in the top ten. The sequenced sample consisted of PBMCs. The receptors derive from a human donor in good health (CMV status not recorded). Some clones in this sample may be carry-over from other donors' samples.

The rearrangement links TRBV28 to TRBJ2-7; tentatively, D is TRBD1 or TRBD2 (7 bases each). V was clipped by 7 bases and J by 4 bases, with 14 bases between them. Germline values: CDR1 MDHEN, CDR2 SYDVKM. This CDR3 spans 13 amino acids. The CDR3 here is CASTGQGGYEQYF. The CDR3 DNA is TGTGCCAGCACCGGCCAGGGGGGGTACGAGCAGTACTTC.

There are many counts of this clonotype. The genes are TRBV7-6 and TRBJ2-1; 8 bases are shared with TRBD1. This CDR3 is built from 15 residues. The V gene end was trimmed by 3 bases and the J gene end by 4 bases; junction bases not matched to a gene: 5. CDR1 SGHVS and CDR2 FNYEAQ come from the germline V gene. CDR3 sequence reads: CASSFWTGLYNEQFF. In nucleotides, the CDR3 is TGTGCCAGCAGCTTCTGGACAGGGTTATACAATGAGCAGTTCTTC.

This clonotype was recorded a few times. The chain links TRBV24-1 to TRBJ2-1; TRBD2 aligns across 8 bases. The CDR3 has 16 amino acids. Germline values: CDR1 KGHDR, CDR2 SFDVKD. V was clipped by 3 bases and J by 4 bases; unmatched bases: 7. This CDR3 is CATSDPSGGRYNEQFF. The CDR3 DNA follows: TGTGCCACCAGTGATCCCAGCGGGGGTCGTTACAATGAGCAGTTCTTC.

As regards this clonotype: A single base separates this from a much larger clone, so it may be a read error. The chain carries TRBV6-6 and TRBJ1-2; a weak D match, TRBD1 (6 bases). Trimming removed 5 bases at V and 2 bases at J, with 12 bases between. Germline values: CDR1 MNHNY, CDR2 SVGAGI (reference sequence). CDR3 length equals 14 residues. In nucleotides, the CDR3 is TGTGCCAGCAGTACGGGACACAGGAACTATGGCTACACCTTC. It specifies CASSTGHRNYGYTF.

The CDR3 nucleotides are TGTGCCAGCAGTGTCACAGGGAGAGGCTACACCTTC. Translated: CASSVTGRGYTF. The chain links TRBV12-3 or TRBV12-4 to TRBJ1-2, with D maybe TRBD1 (6 bases). The length of the CDR3 is 12 residues. V was clipped by 5 bases and J by 8 bases, with 12 bases between them.

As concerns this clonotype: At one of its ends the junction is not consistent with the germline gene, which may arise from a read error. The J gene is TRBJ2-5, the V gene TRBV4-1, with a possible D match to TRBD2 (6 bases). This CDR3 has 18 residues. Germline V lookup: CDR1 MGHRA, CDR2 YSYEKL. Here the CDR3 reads CASSQEAVISGAGSTQYF. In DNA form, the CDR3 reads TGTGCCAGCAGCCAAGAGGCTGTGATTAGCGGAGCCGGGTCGACCCAGTACTTC.

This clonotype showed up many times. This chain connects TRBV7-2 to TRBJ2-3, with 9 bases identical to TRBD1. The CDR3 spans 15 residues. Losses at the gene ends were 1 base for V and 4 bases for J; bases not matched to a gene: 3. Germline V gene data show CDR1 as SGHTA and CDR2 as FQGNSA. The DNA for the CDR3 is TGTGCCAGCAGCTTAGACAGGGGGCGCCCAGATACGCAGTATTTT. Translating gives CASSLDRGRPDTQYF.

CDR3 in DNA: TGTGCCAGCAGCCCTACCGTCTCTGGGGCCAACGTCCTGACTTTC. As protein: CASSPTVSGANVLTF. The V call is TRBV9, the J call TRBJ2-6, with D unclear. This CDR3 is 15 amino acids long. The V gene's germline CDR1 is SGDLS and CDR2 YYNGEE. V shed 4 bases and J shed 0 bases, with 8 bases lying between them.

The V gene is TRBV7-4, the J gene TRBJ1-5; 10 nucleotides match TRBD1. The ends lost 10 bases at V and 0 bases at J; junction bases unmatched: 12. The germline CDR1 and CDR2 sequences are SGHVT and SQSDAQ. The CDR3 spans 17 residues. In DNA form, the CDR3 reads TGTGCCACAACCGCCGGGACAGGGGACTTTAGCAATCAGCCCCAGCATTTT. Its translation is CATTAGTGDFSNQPQHF.

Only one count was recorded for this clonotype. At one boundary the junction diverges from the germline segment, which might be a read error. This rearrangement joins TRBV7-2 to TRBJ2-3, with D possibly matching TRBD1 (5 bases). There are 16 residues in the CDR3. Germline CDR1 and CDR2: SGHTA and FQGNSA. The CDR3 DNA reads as TGTGCAAGCAGCCGAACACCAGGGTTAGGGAAAGATACGCCGTATTTT. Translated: CASSRTPGLGKDTPYF.

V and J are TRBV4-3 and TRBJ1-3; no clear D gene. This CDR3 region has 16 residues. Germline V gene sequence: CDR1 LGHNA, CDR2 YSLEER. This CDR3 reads CVVSQDPGLSGNTIYF. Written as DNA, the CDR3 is TGCGTCGTCAGCCAAGATCCAGGTCTCTCGGGAAACACCATATATTTT.

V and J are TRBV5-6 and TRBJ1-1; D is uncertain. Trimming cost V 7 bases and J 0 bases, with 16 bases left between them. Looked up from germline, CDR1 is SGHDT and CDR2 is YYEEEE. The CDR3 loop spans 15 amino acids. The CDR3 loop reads CASVTWELMNTEAFF. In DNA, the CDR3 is TGTGCCAGCGTGACATGGGAGCTTATGAACACTGAAGCTTTCTTT.

CDR3 in amino acids: CASSQGPGDSYEQYF. The CDR3 DNA follows: TGCGCCAGCAGCCAAGGGCCAGGGGATTCCTACGAGCAGTACTTC. The chain carries TRBV4-3 and TRBJ2-7, with D possibly matching TRBD1 (6 bases). This CDR3 has 15 amino acids. Germline lookup yields CDR1 LGHNA and CDR2 YSLEER. Trimming cost V 1 base and J 1 base, with 11 bases left between them.

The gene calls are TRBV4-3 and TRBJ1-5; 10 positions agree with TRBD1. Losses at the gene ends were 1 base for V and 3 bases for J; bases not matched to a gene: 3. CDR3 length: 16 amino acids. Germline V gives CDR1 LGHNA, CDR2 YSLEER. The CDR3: CASSQGDRGFNQPQHF. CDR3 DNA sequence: TGCGCCAGCAGCCAAGGGGACAGGGGATTCAATCAGCCCCAGCATTTT.

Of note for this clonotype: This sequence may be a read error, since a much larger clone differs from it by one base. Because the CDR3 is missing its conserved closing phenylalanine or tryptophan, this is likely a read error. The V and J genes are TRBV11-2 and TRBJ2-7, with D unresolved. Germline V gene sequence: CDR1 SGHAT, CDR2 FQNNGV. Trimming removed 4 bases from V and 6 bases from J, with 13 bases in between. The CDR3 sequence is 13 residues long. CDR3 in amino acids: CASSSNLASEQYL. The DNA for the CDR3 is TGTGCCAGCAGCTCAAACTTAGCCTCCGAGCAGTACTTA.

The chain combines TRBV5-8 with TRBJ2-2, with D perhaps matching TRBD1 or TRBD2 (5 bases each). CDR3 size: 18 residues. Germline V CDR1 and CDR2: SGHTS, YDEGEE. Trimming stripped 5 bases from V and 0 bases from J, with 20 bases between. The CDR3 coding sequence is TGTGCCAGCAGTCTTGGGGGACCCTGGGGCACGAACACCGGGGAGCTGTTTTTT. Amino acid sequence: CASSLGGPWGTNTGELFF.

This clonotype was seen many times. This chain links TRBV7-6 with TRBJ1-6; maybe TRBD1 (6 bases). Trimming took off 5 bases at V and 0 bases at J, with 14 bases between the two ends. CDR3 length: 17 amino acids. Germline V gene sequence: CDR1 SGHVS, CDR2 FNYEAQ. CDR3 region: CASSPRATGSYNSPLHF. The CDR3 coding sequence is TGTGCCAGCAGCCCCCGAGCGACAGGCTCCTATAATTCACCCCTCCACTTT.

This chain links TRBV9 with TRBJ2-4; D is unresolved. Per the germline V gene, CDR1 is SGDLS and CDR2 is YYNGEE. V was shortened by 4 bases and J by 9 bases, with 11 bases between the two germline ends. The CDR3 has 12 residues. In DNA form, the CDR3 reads TGTGCCAGCAGCCCCCAGGATGGCATTCAGTACTTC. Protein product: CASSPQDGIQYF.

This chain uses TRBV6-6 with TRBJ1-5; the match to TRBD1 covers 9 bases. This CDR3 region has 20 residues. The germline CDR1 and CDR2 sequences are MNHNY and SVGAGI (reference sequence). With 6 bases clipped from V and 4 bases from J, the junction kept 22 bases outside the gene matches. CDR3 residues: CASSRLGWDRARLVNQPQHF. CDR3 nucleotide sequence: TGTGCCAGCAGCCGTCTGGGGTGGGACAGGGCGCGCCTGGTTAATCAGCCCCAGCATTTT.

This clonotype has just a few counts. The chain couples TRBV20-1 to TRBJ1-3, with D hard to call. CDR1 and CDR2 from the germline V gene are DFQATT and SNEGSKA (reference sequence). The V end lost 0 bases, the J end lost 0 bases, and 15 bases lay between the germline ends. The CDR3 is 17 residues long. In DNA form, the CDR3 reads TGCAGTGCTAGAGATCTCATGGACGCGAGCTCTGGAAACACCATATATTTT. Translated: CSARDLMDASSGNTIYF.

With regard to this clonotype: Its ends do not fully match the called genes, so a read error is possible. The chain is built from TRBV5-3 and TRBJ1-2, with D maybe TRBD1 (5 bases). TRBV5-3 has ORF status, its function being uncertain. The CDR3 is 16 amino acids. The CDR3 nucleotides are TGTGCCAGCAGCTTCCTCAGGTGGGGGACGGGCAAGGGCTACACCTTC. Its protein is CASSFLRWGTGKGYTF.

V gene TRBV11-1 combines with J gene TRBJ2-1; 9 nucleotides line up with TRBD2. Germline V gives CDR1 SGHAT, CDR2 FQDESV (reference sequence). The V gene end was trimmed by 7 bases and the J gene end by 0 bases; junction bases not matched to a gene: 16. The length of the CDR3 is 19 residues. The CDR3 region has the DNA TGTGCCAGCAACTCTCTATTAGCGGGGGCCGAGAGCTCCTACAATGAGCAGTTCTTC. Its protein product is CASNSLLAGAESSYNEQFF.

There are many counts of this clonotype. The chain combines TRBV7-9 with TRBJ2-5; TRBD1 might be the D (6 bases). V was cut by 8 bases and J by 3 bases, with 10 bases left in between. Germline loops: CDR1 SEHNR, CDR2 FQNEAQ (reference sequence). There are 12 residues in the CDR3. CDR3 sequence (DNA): TGTGCCAGCGCCTCAGGGGAAGAGACCCAGTACTTC. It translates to CASASGEETQYF.

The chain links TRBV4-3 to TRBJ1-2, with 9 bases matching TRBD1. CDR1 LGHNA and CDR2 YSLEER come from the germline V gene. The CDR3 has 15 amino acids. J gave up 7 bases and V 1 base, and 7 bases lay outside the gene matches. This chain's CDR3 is CASSQVPGQGGGYTF. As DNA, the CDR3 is TGCGCCAGCAGCCAAGTCCCGGGACAGGGAGGTGGCTACACCTTC.

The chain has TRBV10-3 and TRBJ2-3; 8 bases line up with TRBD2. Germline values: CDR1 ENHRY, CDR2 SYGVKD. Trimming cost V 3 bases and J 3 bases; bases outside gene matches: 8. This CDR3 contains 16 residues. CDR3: CAISEEARGGTDTQYF. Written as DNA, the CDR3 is TGTGCCATCAGTGAAGAGGCTCGGGGGGGTACAGATACGCAGTATTTT.

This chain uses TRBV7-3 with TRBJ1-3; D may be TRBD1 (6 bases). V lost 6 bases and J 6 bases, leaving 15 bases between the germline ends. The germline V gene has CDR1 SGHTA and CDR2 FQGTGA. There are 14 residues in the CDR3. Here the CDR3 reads CASRTGSVVNTIYF. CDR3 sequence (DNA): TGTGCCAGCAGAACAGGGTCGGTTGTAAACACCATATATTTT.